This T cell receptor beta chain was captured in a study of regulatory T cells in long-lasting Graves disease. The CDR3 covers 14 residues. Germline V lookup: CDR1 MNHNS, CDR2 SASEGT. Trimming shortened V by 7 bases and J by 2 bases, and 15 bases separated the two germline ends. Library construction for TCR beta used iRepertoire HTBI primers and Arm-PCR of CDR3 regions. Using its own MiXCR run on the multiplex PCR reads, TCRdb lists one record per CDR3 protein. Of roughly 400,000 distinct CDR3 sequences in the sample, around 20% are singletons; the top ten hold roughly 13%. General study results and limits: Researchers examined only peripheral blood and not thyroid tissue.

This clonotype came up many times. What it recognizes is unknown. Time point denoted: persistent/refractory GD, antithyroid drugs over 5 years with positive TRAb. PBMCs were the source of the RNA used for TCR sequencing. The chain couples TRBV6-1 to TRBJ2-7; the D is unclear. The sequences come from peripheral blood mononuclear cells (PBMCs), collected when the disease was refractory, from a patient treated with antithyroid drugs. The receptor was isolated from a female donor with Graves disease. The CDR3 bases are TGTGCCAGCATGGAAGACACCTCGGCCTACGAGCAGTACTTC. Protein: CASMEDTSAYEQYF.